The following is a T cell receptor beta chain sequence with its context. As yet, its antigen is unknown. Use of 60 Vbeta and 13 Jbeta primers characterized the PCR. The table came from immunoSEQ multiplex PCR; TCRdb's copy has only in-frame clones and leaves some out. The sample consists of about 110,000 clones, 67% of them appearing once. This sample is drawn from a study of cytomegalovirus exposure and HLA in healthy donors. Study-wide findings and caveats: Among TCR sequences, most were rare, though some public TCRs appeared in many donors.

What was sequenced was PBMCs. The source of this sequence is a man younger than 35 in good health and CMV-seropositive.

The CDR3 DNA reads as TGTGCCACCCATAGATACACTGAAGCTTTCTTT. This gives the protein CATHRYTEAFF. The chain couples TRBV6-1 to TRBJ1-1; D is unresolved. Per germline, CDR1 MNHNS and CDR2 SASEGT. The CDR3 has 11 amino acids. Trimming removed 10 bases from V and 3 bases from J, with 9 bases in between.